This TCR beta chain was captured by sequencing in a study of shared clonotypes between healthy human individuals. Measured with immunoSEQ multiplex PCR; TCRdb has only the in-frame clones, and not every one. The table lists about 2,500,000 clones, approximately 90% of them singletons. Germline CDR1 reads MDHEN; CDR2 reads SYDVKM. J gave up 8 bases and V 6 bases, and 4 bases lay outside the gene matches. There are 12 residues in the CDR3. Sequencing was performed on naive CD4+ T cells sorted from blood. Indicated subset: CD45RA+ positively selected. This receptor was obtained from a man between 18 and 29 years old in good health. The chain uses TRBV28 and TRBJ2-1, with TRBD2 identical over 7 bases. CDR3 residues: CASSGTIDEQFF. The CDR3 coding sequence is TGTGCCAGCAGCGGGACTATTGATGAGCAGTTCTTC.